Presented here are 16 T cell receptor beta chains from one specimen sequenced in a study of T cell responses to AZD1222 COVID-19 vaccine. The assay was immunoSEQ multiplex PCR, and TCRdb's table has in-frame clones only and misses some. The data contain 75,000 to 100,000 clones, around 90% of them singletons. This specimen consisted of peripheral blood, obtained on day 0 of AZD1222 vaccination. These TCRs come from an adult in good health.

Ten or more counts support this clone. The rearrangement uses TRBV5-4 and TRBJ2-7; D not resolved. This CDR3 contains 11 residues. V lost 1 base and J lost 3, with 2 bases in between. The germline gives CDR1 SGHNT, CDR2 YYREEE (reference sequence). The DNA of the CDR3 is TGTGCCAGCAGCTTGCGCTACGAGCAGTACTTC. It is translated as CASSLRYEQYF.

This chain connects TRBV30 to TRBJ1-5; possibly TRBD1 for D (5 bases). The V gene lost 0 bases and the J gene lost 2 bases, with 11 bases spanning the gap. The CDR3 has 15 residues. Germline V CDR1 and CDR2: GTSNPN, SVGIG (reference sequence). The CDR3 nucleotides read TGTGCCTGGAGTGTACTGGGGGAGGGCAATCAGCCCCAGCATTTT. Translation: CAWSVLGEGNQPQHF.

J is TRBJ2-7 and V is TRBV3-1 (or the pseudogene TRBV3-2); 12 bases agree with TRBD2. V was pared by 1 base and J by 1 base, with 5 bases of the junction left unmatched. The germline V gene has CDR1 LGHDT and CDR2 YNNKEL (reference sequence). CDR3 length: 17 residues. The CDR3 DNA follows: TGTGCCAGCAGCCAAGCTACCGGGACTAGCGGGTCCTACGAGCAGTACTTC. Translating it yields CASSQATGTSGSYEQYF.

This clone was observed a single time. The V gene is TRBV6-5, the J gene TRBJ1-1; 8 bases map to TRBD1. The CDR3 has 15 residues. V shed 5 bases, J shed 4 bases, and the junction held 9 bases outside the gene matches. Per germline, CDR1 MNHEY and CDR2 SVGAGI. In nucleotides, the CDR3 is TGTGCCAGCAGTCCGCCGGGACAGGTGGTCACTGAAGCTTTCTTT. This encodes CASSPPGQVVTEAFF.

The CDR3 sequence is CARTQQGATNEKLFF. CDR3 DNA sequence: TGCGCCAGGACCCAACAGGGGGCAACTAATGAAAAACTGTTTTTT. This chain links TRBV5-1 with TRBJ1-4, with 8 positions matching TRBD1. The CDR3 length is 15 residues. CDR1 and CDR2 (germline): SGHRS, YFSETQ. J was trimmed by 0 bases and V by 8 bases; bases with no gene match: 6.

The genes are TRBV2 and TRBJ2-7, with unresolved D. Germline V gene lookup returns CDR1 SNHLY and CDR2 FYNNEI. CDR3 length equals 13 residues. V was clipped by 6 bases and J by 3 bases, with 12 bases between them. The CDR3 bases are TGTGCCAGCAGCTCGGGTATTGGCTACGAGCAGTACTTC. Amino acid sequence: CASSSGIGYEQYF.

This sequence joins TRBV5-5 and TRBJ1-5; TRBD1 matches at 10 bases. The CDR3 runs 17 residues. The V gene's germline CDR1 is SGHKS and CDR2 YYEKEE (reference sequence). V lost 0 bases to trimming and J lost 0 bases; unmatched junction nucleotides: 3. Written as DNA, the CDR3 is TGTGCCAGCAGCTTGGGAGGGACAGGGGTTAGCAATCAGCCCCAGCATTTT. Translation: CASSLGGTGVSNQPQHF. Filled out from reference TRBV5-5 and TRBJ1-5, the complete variable domain reads DAGVTQSPTHLIKTRGQQVTLRCSPISGHKSVSWYQQVLGQGPQFIFQYYEKEERGRGNFPDRFSARQFPNYSSELNVNALLLGDSALYLCASSLGGTGVSNQPQHFGDGTRLSIL.

The chain uses TRBV19 and TRBJ1-1; D is undetermined. V was shortened by 1 base and J by 11 bases, with 11 bases between the two germline ends. CDR3 length: 12 residues. Germline lookup yields CDR1 LNHDA and CDR2 SQIVND (reference sequence). CDR3 loop: CASSIATGGAFF. The CDR3 nucleotides are TGTGCCAGTAGTATAGCGACCGGAGGGGCTTTCTTT.

The chain is built from TRBV29-1 and TRBJ2-7, with 9 bases lining up with TRBD1. V shed 7 bases and J 0 bases; nucleotides not matched to a gene: 4. The CDR3 totals 13 residues. Germline V gene lookup returns CDR1 SQVTM and CDR2 ANQGSEA. CDR3 sequence reads: CSGGTGSSYEQYF. The CDR3 nucleotides are TGCAGCGGTGGGACAGGGAGCTCCTACGAGCAGTACTTC.

The table lists this clone with a count of one. The rearrangement links TRBV4-2 to TRBJ1-1; the D is unclear. Trimming took 0 bases from V and 1 from J, leaving 6 bases between them. This CDR3 is built from 14 residues. Germline-derived CDR1 and CDR2 are LGHNA and YNFKEQ. This CDR3 is CASSQEVENTEAFF. In nucleotides, the CDR3 is TGTGCCAGCAGCCAAGAAGTGGAGAACACTGAAGCTTTCTTT.

This chain connects TRBV6-4 to TRBJ2-1, with unresolved D. In germline, CDR1 is MRHNA, CDR2 SNTAGT. This CDR3 spans 15 amino acids. With 9 bases removed from V and 4 bases from J, the gap between germline ends came to 19 bases. CDR3 in amino acids: CARLYQVGPYNEQFF. The CDR3 DNA sequence: TGTGCCAGGCTCTACCAGGTCGGGCCGTACAATGAGCAGTTCTTC.

The rearrangement joins TRBV11-2 to TRBJ1-4; D gene ambiguous. Between the trimmed V and J ends, which lost 0 bases and 1 base, there was a span of 9 bases. The CDR3 loop spans 16 amino acids. Per germline, CDR1 SGHAT and CDR2 FQNNGV. Here the CDR3 DNA reads TGTGCCAGCAGCTTAGAAGGCACTCGAACTAATGAAAAACTGTTTTTT. This gives the protein CASSLEGTRTNEKLFF.

The chain carries TRBV3-1 (or the pseudogene TRBV3-2) and TRBJ2-1; 9 bases are shared with TRBD2. Germline lookup yields CDR1 LGHDT and CDR2 YNNKEL (reference sequence). The junction had 12 bases not matched to a gene; V was cut back by 5 bases and J by 4 bases. The CDR3 runs to 17 residues. The CDR3 region has the DNA TGTGCCAGCAGCTTTAGCGGGAGTCTCAATTTTTACAATGAGCAGTTCTTC. Protein sequence: CASSFSGSLNFYNEQFF.

The gene calls are TRBV24-1 and TRBJ2-1, with TRBD2 matching over 10 bases. The CDR3 has 19 residues. Trimming at V came to 4 bases and at J to 0 bases, leaving 11 bases not matched to a gene. Germline CDR1 and CDR2: KGHDR and SFDVKD. In DNA form, the CDR3 reads TGTGCCACCAGTGACTCGTCGGGGAGCGGGAGGGCCTCCTACAATGAGCAGTTCTTC. Translating gives CATSDSSGSGRASYNEQFF.

This rearrangement joins TRBV5-1 to TRBJ2-5, with 12 bases identical to TRBD1. CDR3 length: 13 amino acids. The trim removed 10 bases at V and 5 bases at J, leaving 6 bases unmatched. CDR1 and CDR2 (germline): SGHRS, YFSETQ. The CDR3: CASGQGARETQYF. CDR3 coding DNA: TGCGCCTCGGGACAGGGGGCGCGGGAGACCCAGTACTTC.

This chain joins TRBV3-1 (or the pseudogene TRBV3-2) and TRBJ2-1; 8 bases are shared with TRBD2. In germline, CDR1 is LGHDT, CDR2 YNNKEL (reference sequence). J lost 8 bases, V lost 1 base, and 7 bases had no gene match. CDR3 size: 15 residues. In DNA form, the CDR3 reads TGTGCCAGCAGCCAAGGGGGACTAGGGACTGATGAGCAGTTCTTC. The encoded protein is CASSQGGLGTDEQFF.